This T cell receptor (beta chain) is from a study of blood T cell repertoires in COVID-19. At the level of the study: In each case, the material was cDNA or gDNA derived from T cells, B-cell-depleted T cells, or PBMCs.

This CDR3 region has 12 residues. CDR1 and CDR2 (germline): SEHNR, FQNEAQ (reference sequence). With 4 bases removed from V and 8 bases from J, the gap between germline ends came to 12 bases. The data were produced by immunoSEQ multiplex PCR, yet TCRdb's version contains in-frame clones alone and is incomplete. This sample carries 52,000 or so clones, around 84% of them seen once, and the ten largest clones take about 15%. This rearrangement joins TRBV7-9 to TRBJ2-7; a weak D match, TRBD2 (5 bases). This receptor was taken from a man in his sixties or seventies with active COVID-19. Sequenced sample: peripheral blood. The CDR3 reads CASSSTDYQQYF. The CDR3 nucleotides read TGTGCCAGCAGCTCGACCGACTATCAGCAGTACTTC.